A selection of T cell receptor beta chains follows, all from one sample in a study of response to subunit inactivated influenza vaccine. A single record per CDR3 protein comes from TCRdb applying MiXCR to the RT-PCR reads. The sample holds 550,000 to 800,000 distinct CDR3 sequences; 15% to 17% are singletons and the top ten take approximately 10%. Material: PBMCs from blood, obtained about 12 days after vaccination. The receptors were sampled from a man aged 50 to 60 who received an inactivated influenza vaccine. Each CDR3 is given with its conserved first and last residue. A D gene is named only where the DNA matches it firmly. Clone size is shown for a subset of rows, as once, few, many or a class of expanded clone.

J gene: TRBJ2-3
clone size: few
D gene: TRBD2
V gene: TRBV27
CDR3 DNA: TGTGCCACAGGATGGGGGGGAGCAGATACGCAGTATTTT
CDR3 protein: CATGWGGADTQYF

J gene: TRBJ1-2
clone size: .
D gene: .
V gene: TRBV7-2
CDR3 DNA: TGTGCCAGCAGCTTCCTCCCTGTGAAGACCAACTATGGCTACACCTTC
CDR3 protein: CASSFLPVKTNYGYTF

J gene: TRBJ2-3
clone size: .
D gene: TRBD2
V gene: TRBV20-1
CDR3 DNA: TGCAGTGCTAGTCTATCTAGCGGGCTTACAGATACGCAGTATTTT
CDR3 protein: CSASLSSGLTDTQYF

J gene: TRBJ2-5
clone size: .
D gene: TRBD2
V gene: TRBV6-5
CDR3 DNA: TGTGCCAGCAGTTCCCAGGAAATTCGACTAGCTGGGAAGGAGACCCAGTACTTC
CDR3 protein: CASSSQEIRLAGKETQYF

J gene: TRBJ2-7
clone size: few
D gene: .
V gene: TRBV4-2
CDR3 DNA: TGTGCCAGCAGCCAAGAGGTCCAGCCTGAGCAGTACTTC
CDR3 protein: CASSQEVQPEQYF

J gene: TRBJ2-7
clone size: few
D gene: .
V gene: TRBV2
CDR3 DNA: TGTGCCAGCAGTGAAGGGATTAACTCCTACGAGCAGTACTTC
CDR3 protein: CASSEGINSYEQYF

J gene: TRBJ2-5
clone size: .
D gene: .
V gene: TRBV21-1
CDR3 DNA: TGTGCCAGCAGCAAAATTTTAGTAGAGACCCAGTACTTC
CDR3 protein: CASSKILVETQYF

J gene: TRBJ2-2
clone size: few
D gene: .
V gene: TRBV7-3
CDR3 DNA: TGTGCCAGCAGCTTACTGGGGGCGGGGAACACCGGGGAGCTGTTTTTT
CDR3 protein: CASSLLGAGNTGELFF

J gene: TRBJ2-7
clone size: many
D gene: TRBD2
V gene: TRBV6-1
CDR3 DNA: TGTGCCAGCAGGGCGACTAGCGGGGAGATCTACGAGCAGTACTTC
CDR3 protein: CASRATSGEIYEQYF